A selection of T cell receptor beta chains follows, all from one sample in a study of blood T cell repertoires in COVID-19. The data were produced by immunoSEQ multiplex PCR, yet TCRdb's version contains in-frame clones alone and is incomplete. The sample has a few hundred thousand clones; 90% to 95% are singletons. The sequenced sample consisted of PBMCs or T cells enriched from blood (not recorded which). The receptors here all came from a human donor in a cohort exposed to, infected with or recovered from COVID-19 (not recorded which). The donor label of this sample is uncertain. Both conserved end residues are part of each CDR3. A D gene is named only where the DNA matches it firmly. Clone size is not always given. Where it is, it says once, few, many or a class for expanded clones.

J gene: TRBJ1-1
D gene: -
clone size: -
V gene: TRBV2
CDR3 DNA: TGTGCCGCCTCCGTGTGGACCGGGGTCGTTGAAGCTTTCTTT
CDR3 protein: CAASVWTGVVEAFF

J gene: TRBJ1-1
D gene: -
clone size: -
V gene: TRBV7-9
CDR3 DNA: TGTGCCAGCAGCCCCCCCGGGGGGGGAGGAACTGAAGCTTTCTTT
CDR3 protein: CASSPPGGGGTEAFF

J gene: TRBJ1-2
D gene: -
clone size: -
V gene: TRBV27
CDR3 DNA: TGTGCCAGCGCTTCCGAGGGACAACAAGCTAACTATGGCTACACCTTC
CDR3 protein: CASASEGQQANYGYTF

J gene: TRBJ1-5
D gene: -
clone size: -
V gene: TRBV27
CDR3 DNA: TGTGCCAGCAGTTTATACGCGTCAGGGCCCGTTGAGCCCCAGCATTTT
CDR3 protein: CASSLYASGPVEPQHF

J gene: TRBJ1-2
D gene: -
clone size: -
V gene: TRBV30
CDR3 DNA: TGTGCCTGGAGTGTTGAAATCCTCCTCGGGGAGGGAAAGGATAACTATGGCTACACCTTC
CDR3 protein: CAWSVEILLGEGKDNYGYTF

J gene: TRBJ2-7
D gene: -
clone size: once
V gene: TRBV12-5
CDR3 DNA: TGTGCTAGTGGTTTGTCACAGGGGGGGGAGCAGTACTTC
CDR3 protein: CASGLSQGGEQYF

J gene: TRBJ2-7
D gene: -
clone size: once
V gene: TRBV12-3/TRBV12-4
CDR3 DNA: TGTGCCAGCAGTTTAGGAGGGATCTACGAGCAGTACTTC
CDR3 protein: CASSLGGIYEQYF

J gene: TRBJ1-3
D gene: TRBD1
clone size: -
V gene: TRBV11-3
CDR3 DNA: TGTGCCAGCAGCACAGGGGCTGGAAACACCATATATTTT
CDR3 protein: CASSTGAGNTIYF

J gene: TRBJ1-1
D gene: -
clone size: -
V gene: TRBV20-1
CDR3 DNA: TGCAGTGCCGCGGGGACTGAAGCTTTCTTT
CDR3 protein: CSAAGTEAFF

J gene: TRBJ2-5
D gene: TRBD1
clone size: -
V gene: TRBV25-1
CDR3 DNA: TGTGCCAGCAGTTTTTCCGGACAGGGGGCTGGAGAGACCCAGTACTTC
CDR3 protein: CASSFSGQGAGETQYF

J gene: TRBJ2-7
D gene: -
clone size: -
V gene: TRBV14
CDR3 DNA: TGTGCCAGCAGCCGCCTGGCCTCCTACGAGCAGTACTTC
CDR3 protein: CASSRLASYEQYF

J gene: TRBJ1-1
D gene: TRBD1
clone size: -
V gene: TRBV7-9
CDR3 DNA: TGTGCCAGCAGCTTGGTGGGACAGGGTAACACTGAAGCTTTCTTT
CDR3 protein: CASSLVGQGNTEAFF

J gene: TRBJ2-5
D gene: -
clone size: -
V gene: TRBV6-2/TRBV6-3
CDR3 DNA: TGTGCCAGCAGTAGGGGCGTCCAGGGAGAGACCCAGTACTTC
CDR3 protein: CASSRGVQGETQYF

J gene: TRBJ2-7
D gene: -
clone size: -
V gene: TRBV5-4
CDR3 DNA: TGTGCCAGCAGCTTGCAGGGGGAGGTTTCCGAGCAGTACTTC
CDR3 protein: CASSLQGEVSEQYF

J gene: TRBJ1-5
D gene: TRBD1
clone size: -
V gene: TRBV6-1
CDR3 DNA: TGTGCCAGCAGTGAAACAACGACAGGGTCTCAGCCCCAGCATTTT
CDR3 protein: CASSETTTGSQPQHF

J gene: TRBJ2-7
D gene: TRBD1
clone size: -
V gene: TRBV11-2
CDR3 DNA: TGTGCCAGCGGGACAGGGGCCTCCTACGAGCAGTACTTC
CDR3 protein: CASGTGASYEQYF